This paragraph covers one T cell receptor (beta chain) sequence. The target antigen is unknown. The entry originates in a study of blood T cells in healthy people across ages. Overall study results and limits: Total diversity from one million sequenced T cells was likely underestimated.

PCR was performed a second time for about 7 to 11 cycles using a sample-barcoded 5' primer and a J-beta primer mix. TCRdb itself ran the 5' RACE reads through MiXCR, one entry per CDR3 protein. The table records about 400,000 distinct CDR3 sequences, about 55% of them present only once. Extraction of total RNA produced a minimum of 5 micrograms from each sample. Material: blood. This sequence was found in a man aged 55 to 70 in good health.

The CDR3 DNA sequence: TGTGCCACCAGCAGAGATTCCCTGGCCAGTGGTCAGTTCTTC. As protein: CATSRDSLASGQFF. J is TRBJ2-1 and V is TRBV15; D uncertain. This CDR3 has 14 residues. V was cut by 0 bases and J by 13 bases, with 16 bases left in between. The germline CDR1 and CDR2 sequences are LNHNV and YYDKDF (reference sequence).